The 13 T cell receptor beta chains reported below all come from one sample, sequenced in a study of PD-1 blockade in classical Hodgkin lymphoma. This sample's time point: cycle 4 day 1 (C4D1), after about 6 weeks of nivolumab. Each and every patient relapsed after autologous stem cell transplantation, and patients got differing brentuximab vedotin exposure. TCRdb keeps only in-frame clones here, not all; method: immunoSEQ multiplex PCR. This table has over 50,000 clones, around 90% appearing once. The sample in question was peripheral blood mononuclear cells (PBMCs), obtained before the fourth cycle of nivolumab. Source of these receptors: a human donor with classical Hodgkin lymphoma.

The chain carries TRBV28 and TRBJ2-5, with TRBD2 matching 7 bases. The CDR3 length is 17 residues. V trimming: 2 bases; J trimming: 1 base; junction bases outside the gene matches: 10. CDR1 and CDR2 from the germline V gene are MDHEN and SYDVKM. As DNA, the CDR3 is TGTGCCAGCAGTTTAAACCTCGGTGTAGCGGGCCAAGAGACCCAGTACTTC. This translates into CASSLNLGVAGQETQYF. The full variable domain, completed using reference TRBV28 and TRBJ2-5, is DVKVTQSSRYLVKRTGEKVFLECVQDMDHENMFWYRQDPGLGLRLIYFSYDVKMKEKGDIPEGYSVSREKKERFSLILESASTNQTSMYLCASSLNLGVAGQETQYFGPGTRLLVL.

J is TRBJ2-3 and V is TRBV28; either TRBD1 or TRBD2 may fit D (5 bases each). Germline V gene lookup returns CDR1 MDHEN and CDR2 SYDVKM. V lost 6 bases and J lost 1, with 14 bases in between. The CDR3 is made up of 15 amino acids. Here the CDR3 reads CASRFGALGTDTQYF. In nucleotides, the CDR3 is TGTGCCAGCAGGTTCGGGGCCCTCGGCACAGATACGCAGTATTTT.

V is TRBV5-1 and J is TRBJ2-5; D may be TRBD2 (6 bases). The CDR3 length is 16 residues. The germline CDR1 and CDR2 sequences are SGHRS and YFSETQ. V lost 2 bases, J lost 2 bases, and 16 bases lay in between. The CDR3 DNA reads as TGCGCCAGCAGCTTACCTAACGGGACTTGGCAAGAGACCCAGTACTTC. Amino acid sequence: CASSLPNGTWQETQYF.

The chain uses TRBV7-6 and TRBJ2-1; TRBD2 agrees at 7 bases. With V trimmed by 2 bases and J by 2 bases, 0 bases remained unmatched. Germline-derived CDR1 and CDR2 are SGHVS and FNYEAQ. This CDR3 is 14 amino acids long. The CDR3 sequence: CASSLRGAYNEQFF. For the CDR3, the DNA is TGTGCCAGCAGCTTACGGGGGGCCTACAATGAGCAGTTCTTC. The variable domain in full, with the rest retrieved from reference TRBV7-6 and TRBJ2-1, is GAGVSQSPRYKVTKRGQDVALRCDPISGHVSLYWYRQALGQGPEFLTYFNYEAQQDKSGLPNDRFSAERPEGSISTLTIQRTEQRDSAMYRCASSLRGAYNEQFFGPGTRLTVL.

This clone was found a few times. This chain connects TRBV10-3 to TRBJ1-2; D gene unclear. Trimming stripped 0 bases from V and 0 bases from J, with 17 bases between. The CDR3 extends over 18 amino acids. The V gene's germline CDR1 is ENHRY and CDR2 SYGVKD. The CDR3 DNA reads as TGTGCCATCAGTGAGTCAGCCTTAGGCTTCCAAACTAACTATGGCTACACCTTC. This gives the protein CAISESALGFQTNYGYTF.

A word on this clone: This CDR3 is also generated by other DNA sequences in the sample. The rearrangement uses TRBV5-1 and TRBJ1-5; D call uncertain. Trimming took 2 bases from V and 1 from J, leaving 4 bases between them. Germline values: CDR1 SGHRS, CDR2 YFSETQ. This CDR3 contains 13 residues. This chain's CDR3 is CASSLNSNQPQHF. CDR3 in DNA: TGCGCCAGCAGCTTAAACAGCAATCAGCCCCAGCATTTT.

The chain couples TRBV6-1 to TRBJ1-5; no clear D. Germline V CDR1 and CDR2: MNHNS, SASEGT. This CDR3 region has 17 residues. The germline V and J ends were trimmed by 4 bases and 0 bases, with 16 bases remaining between them. CDR3 in amino acids: CASSGVLAGYSNQPQHF. CDR3 nucleotides: TGTGCCAGCAGTGGCGTCTTGGCGGGCTATAGCAATCAGCCCCAGCATTTT.

The genes are TRBV5-1 and TRBJ1-6; TRBD1 might be the D (6 bases). Trimming cost V 4 bases and J 7 bases, with 18 bases left between them. The germline V gene has CDR1 SGHRS and CDR2 YFSETQ. The CDR3 has 16 residues. The CDR3 DNA sequence: TGCGCCAGCAGCCCGAGCGGGGGCGGAACGAATTCACCCCTCCACTTT. Amino acids: CASSPSGGGTNSPLHF.

This clone was detected once. The rearrangement uses TRBV2 and TRBJ2-2; 8 bases agree with TRBD1. The germline CDR1 and CDR2 sequences are SNHLY and FYNNEI. The junction had 4 bases not matched to a gene; V was cut back by 7 bases and J by 6 bases. The CDR3 loop spans 13 amino acids. The CDR3 region is CASTYRGSGELFF. The CDR3 DNA is TGTGCCAGCACCTACAGGGGGTCCGGGGAGCTGTTTTTT.

The chain combines TRBV23-1 with TRBJ2-7, with D perhaps matching TRBD1 (5 bases). TRBV23-1 is known as an ORF, though its function is uncertain. This CDR3 contains 14 residues. V lost 2 bases, J lost 3 bases, and 11 bases lay in between. The CDR3 here is CASSQTKQDYEQYF. CDR3 bases: TGCGCCAGCAGTCAAACGAAACAGGACTACGAGCAGTACTTC.

The rearrangement uses TRBV7-9 and TRBJ1-6; 7 bases map to TRBD1. The CDR3 has 15 amino acids. Germline V gene data show CDR1 as SEHNR and CDR2 as FQNEAQ (reference sequence). Trimming removed 5 bases from V and 6 bases from J; junction bases left unmatched: 7. The CDR3 nucleotides are TGTGCCAGCAGCGCCGAGGGGACAGTTAATTCACCCCTCCACTTT. It codes for CASSAEGTVNSPLHF.

This chain connects TRBV29-1 to TRBJ1-5; 9 nucleotides line up with TRBD1. Trimming removed 7 bases from V and 2 bases from J; junction bases left unmatched: 3. Germline CDR1 and CDR2: SQVTM and ANQGSEA. This CDR3 contains 13 residues. The CDR3 DNA sequence: TGCAGCGCTGGGACAGGGCGCAATCAGCCCCAGCATTTT. It encodes CSAGTGRNQPQHF.

The chain is built from TRBV4-1 and TRBJ1-2; D is ambiguous. The V and J ends lost 0 bases and 3 bases respectively, with 8 bases between them. This CDR3 is 14 amino acids long. Per germline, CDR1 MGHRA and CDR2 YSYEKL. CDR3 DNA: TGCGCCAGCAGCCAAGATCAAGCCTACTATGGCTACACCTTC. This codes for CASSQDQAYYGYTF.